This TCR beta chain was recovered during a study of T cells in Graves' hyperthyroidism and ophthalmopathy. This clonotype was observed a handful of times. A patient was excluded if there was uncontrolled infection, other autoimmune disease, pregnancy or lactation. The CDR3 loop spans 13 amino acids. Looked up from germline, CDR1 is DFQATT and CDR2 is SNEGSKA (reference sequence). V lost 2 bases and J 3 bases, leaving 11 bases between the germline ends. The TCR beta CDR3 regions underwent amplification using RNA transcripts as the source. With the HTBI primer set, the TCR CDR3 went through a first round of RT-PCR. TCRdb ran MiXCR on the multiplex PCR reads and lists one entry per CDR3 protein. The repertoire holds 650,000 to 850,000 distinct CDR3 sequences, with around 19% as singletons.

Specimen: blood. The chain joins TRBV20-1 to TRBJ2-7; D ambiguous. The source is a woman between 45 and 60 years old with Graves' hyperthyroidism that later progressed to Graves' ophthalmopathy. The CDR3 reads CSARQYKNYEQYF. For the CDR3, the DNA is TGCAGTGCTAGACAGTACAAAAACTACGAGCAGTACTTC.